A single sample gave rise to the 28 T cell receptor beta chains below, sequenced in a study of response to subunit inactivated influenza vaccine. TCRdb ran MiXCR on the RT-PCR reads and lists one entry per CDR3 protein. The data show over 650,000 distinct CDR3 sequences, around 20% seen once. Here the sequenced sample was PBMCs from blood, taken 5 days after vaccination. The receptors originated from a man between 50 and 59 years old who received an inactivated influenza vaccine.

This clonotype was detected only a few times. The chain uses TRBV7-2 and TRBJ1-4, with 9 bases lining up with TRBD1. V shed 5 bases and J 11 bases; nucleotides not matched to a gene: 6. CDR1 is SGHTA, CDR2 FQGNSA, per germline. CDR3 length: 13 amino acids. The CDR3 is CASSPGTGFKLFF. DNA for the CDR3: TGTGCCAGCAGCCCCGGGACAGGGTTTAAACTGTTTTTT.

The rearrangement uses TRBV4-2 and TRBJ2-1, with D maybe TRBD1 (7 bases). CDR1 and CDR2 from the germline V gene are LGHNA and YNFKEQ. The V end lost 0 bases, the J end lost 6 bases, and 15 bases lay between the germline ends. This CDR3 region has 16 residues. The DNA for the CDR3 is TGTGCCAGCAGCCAAGAGCGGGGACCAGGGGGCAATGAGCAGTTCTTC. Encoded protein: CASSQERGPGGNEQFF.

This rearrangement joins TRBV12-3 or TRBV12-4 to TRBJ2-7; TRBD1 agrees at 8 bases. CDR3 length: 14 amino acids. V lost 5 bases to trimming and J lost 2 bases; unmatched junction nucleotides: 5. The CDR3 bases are TGTGCCAGCAGTCTGGACAGGGACCCCTACGAGCAGTACTTC. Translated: CASSLDRDPYEQYF.

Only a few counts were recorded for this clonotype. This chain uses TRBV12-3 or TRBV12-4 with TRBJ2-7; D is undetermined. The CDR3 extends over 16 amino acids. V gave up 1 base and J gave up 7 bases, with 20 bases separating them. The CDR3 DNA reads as TGTGCCAGCAGTTTAGACTCGGGCCAAGGCAGTGGGGAGCAGTACTTC. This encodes CASSLDSGQGSGEQYF.

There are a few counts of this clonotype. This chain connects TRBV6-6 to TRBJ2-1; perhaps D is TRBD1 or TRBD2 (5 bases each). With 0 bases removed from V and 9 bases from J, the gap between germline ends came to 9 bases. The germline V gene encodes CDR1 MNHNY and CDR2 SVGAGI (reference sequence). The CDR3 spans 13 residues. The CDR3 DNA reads TGTGCCAGCAGTTACTCACTGGGGGTTGAGCAGTTCTTC. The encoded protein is CASSYSLGVEQFF.

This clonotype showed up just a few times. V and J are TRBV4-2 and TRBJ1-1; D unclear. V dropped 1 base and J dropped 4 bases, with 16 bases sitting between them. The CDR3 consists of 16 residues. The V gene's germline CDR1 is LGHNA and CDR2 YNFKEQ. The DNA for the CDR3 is TGTGCCAGCAGCCAAGGACCGACTGCAACGGGCACTGAAGCTTTCTTT. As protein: CASSQGPTATGTEAFF.

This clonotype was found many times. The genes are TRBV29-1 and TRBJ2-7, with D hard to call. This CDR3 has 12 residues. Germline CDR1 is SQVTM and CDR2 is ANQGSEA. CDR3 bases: TGCAGTGTCCGGCGGAGCTCCTACGAGCAGTACTTC. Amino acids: CSVRRSSYEQYF.

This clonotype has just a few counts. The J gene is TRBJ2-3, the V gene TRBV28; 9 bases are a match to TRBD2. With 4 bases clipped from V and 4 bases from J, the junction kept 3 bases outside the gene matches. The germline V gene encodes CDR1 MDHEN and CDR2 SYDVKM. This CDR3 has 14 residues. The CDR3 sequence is CASSSGTSPDTQYF. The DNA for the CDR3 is TGTGCCAGCAGTTCCGGGACTAGCCCAGATACGCAGTATTTT. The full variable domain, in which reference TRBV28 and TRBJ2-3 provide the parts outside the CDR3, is DVKVTQSSRYLVKRTGEKVFLECVQDMDHENMFWYRQDPGLGLRLIYFSYDVKMKEKGDIPEGYSVSREKKERFSLILESASTNQTSMYLCASSSGTSPDTQYFGPGTRLTVL.

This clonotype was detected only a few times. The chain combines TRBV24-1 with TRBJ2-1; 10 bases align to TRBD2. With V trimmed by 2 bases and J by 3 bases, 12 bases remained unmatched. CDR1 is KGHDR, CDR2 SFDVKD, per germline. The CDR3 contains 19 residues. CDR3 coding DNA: TGTGCCACCAGTGATTCTATTCCTTTAGCGGGAGGATACTACAATGAGCAGTTCTTC. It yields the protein CATSDSIPLAGGYYNEQFF.

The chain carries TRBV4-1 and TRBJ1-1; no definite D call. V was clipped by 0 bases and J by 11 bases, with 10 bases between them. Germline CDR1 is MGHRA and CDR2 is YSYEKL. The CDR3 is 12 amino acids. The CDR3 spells CASSQDSDTAFF. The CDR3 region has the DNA TGCGCCAGCAGCCAAGATAGCGATACGGCTTTCTTT.

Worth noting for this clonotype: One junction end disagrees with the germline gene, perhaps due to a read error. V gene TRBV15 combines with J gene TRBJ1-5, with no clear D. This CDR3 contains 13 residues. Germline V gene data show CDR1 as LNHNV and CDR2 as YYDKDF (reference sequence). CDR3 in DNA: TGTGCCACCGCCGACGTGGGCAAGCAGCCCCAGCATTTT. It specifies CATADVGKQPQHF.

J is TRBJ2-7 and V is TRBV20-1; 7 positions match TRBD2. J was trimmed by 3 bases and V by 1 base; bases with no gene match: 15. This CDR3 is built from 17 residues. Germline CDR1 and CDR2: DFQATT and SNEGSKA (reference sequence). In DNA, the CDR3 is TGCAGTGCTAGAGTCGCCGGGAGGCGGAGTAATTTCTACGAGCAGTACTTC. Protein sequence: CSARVAGRRSNFYEQYF.

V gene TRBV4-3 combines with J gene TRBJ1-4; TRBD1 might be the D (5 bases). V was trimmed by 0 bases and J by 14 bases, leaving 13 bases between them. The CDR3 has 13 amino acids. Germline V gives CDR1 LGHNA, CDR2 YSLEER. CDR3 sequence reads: CASSQDRGGRLFF. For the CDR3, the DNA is TGCGCCAGCAGCCAAGATCGCGGGGGGAGGCTGTTTTTT.

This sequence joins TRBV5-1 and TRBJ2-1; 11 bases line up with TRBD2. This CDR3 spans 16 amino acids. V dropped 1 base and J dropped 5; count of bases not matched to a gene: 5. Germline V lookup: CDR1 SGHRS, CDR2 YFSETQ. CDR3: CASSLSLAGVNNEQFF. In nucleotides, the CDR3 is TGCGCCAGCAGCTTGTCACTAGCGGGAGTTAACAATGAGCAGTTCTTC.

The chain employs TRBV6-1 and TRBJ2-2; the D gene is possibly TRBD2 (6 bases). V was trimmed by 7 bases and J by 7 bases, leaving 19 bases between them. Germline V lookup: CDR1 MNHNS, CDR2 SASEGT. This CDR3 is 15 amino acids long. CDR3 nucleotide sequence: TGTGCCAGCACCTTGAGCCTCATGGGGGGCGGGGAGCTGTTTTTT. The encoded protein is CASTLSLMGGGELFF.

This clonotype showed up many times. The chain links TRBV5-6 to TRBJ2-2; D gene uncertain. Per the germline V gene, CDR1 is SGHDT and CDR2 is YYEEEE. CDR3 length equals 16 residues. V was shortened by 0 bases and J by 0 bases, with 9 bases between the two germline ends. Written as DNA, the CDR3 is TGTGCCAGCAGCTTGGGTGTGTTTCCGAACACCGGGGAGCTGTTTTTT. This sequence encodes CASSLGVFPNTGELFF.

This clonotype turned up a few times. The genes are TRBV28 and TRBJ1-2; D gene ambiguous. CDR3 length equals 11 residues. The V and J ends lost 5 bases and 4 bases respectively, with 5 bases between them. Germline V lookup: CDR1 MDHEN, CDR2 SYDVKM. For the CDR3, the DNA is TGTGCCAGCAGTCCACTCTATGGCTACACCTTC. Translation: CASSPLYGYTF.

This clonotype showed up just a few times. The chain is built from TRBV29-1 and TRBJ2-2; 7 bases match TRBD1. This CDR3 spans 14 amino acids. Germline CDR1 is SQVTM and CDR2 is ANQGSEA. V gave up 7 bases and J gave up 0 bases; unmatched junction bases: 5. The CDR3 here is CSARGTANTGELFF. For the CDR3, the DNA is TGCAGCGCAAGAGGGACAGCGAACACCGGGGAGCTGTTTTTT.

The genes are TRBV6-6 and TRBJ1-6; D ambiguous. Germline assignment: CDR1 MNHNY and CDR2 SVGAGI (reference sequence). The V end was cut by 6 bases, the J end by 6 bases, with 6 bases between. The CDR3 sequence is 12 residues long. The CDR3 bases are TGTGCCAGCAGAGGGTCTAATTCACCCCTCCACTTT. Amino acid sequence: CASRGSNSPLHF.

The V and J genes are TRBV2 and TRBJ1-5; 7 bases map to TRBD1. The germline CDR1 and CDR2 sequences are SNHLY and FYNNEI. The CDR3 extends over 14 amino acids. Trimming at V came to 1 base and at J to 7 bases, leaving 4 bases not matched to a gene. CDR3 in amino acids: CASSEGTGLQPQHF. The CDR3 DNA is TGTGCCAGCAGTGAAGGGACAGGCTTACAGCCCCAGCATTTT.

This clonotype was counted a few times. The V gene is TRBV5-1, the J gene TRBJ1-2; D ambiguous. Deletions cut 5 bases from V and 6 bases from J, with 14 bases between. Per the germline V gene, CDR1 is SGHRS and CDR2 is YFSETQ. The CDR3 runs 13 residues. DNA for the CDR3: TGCGCCAGCAGTTCCCCACAACGTCATGGCTACACCTTC. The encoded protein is CASSSPQRHGYTF.

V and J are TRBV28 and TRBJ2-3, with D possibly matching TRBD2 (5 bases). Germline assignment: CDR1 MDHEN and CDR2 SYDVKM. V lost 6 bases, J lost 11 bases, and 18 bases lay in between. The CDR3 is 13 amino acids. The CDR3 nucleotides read TGTGCCAGCAGAGCCCTAATCGAGGGTGGGCAGTATTTT. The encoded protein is CASRALIEGGQYF.

CDR3 in amino acids: CASSGTGGDEQYF. The CDR3 DNA reads as TGCGCCAGCAGCGGGACAGGGGGCGACGAGCAGTACTTC. V is TRBV4-3 and J is TRBJ2-7; 12 positions match TRBD1. This CDR3 is 13 amino acids long. With 5 bases clipped from V and 5 bases from J, the junction kept 1 base outside the gene matches. CDR1 and CDR2 from the germline V gene are LGHNA and YSLEER.

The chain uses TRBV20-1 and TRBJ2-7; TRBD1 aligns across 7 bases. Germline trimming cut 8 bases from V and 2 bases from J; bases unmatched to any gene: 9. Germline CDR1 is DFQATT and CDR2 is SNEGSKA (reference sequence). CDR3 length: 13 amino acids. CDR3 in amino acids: CSTPGQGAYEQYF. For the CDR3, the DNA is TGCAGTACCCCCGGGCAGGGGGCCTACGAGCAGTACTTC.

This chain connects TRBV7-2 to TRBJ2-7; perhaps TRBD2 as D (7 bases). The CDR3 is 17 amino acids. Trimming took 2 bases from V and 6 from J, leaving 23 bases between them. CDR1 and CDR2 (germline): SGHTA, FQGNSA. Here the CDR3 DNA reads TGTGCCAGCAGCTTAAAAGGTGGGGGGGCCGCAACCGCCGAGCAGTACTTC. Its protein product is CASSLKGGGAATAEQYF.

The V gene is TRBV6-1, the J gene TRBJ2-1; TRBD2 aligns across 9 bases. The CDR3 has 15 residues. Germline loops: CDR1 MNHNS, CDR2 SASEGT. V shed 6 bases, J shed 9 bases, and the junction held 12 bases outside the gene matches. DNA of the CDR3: TGTGCCAGCAGACCCCTCTTAGCGCGGGAGGGTGAGCAGTTCTTC. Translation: CASRPLLAREGEQFF.

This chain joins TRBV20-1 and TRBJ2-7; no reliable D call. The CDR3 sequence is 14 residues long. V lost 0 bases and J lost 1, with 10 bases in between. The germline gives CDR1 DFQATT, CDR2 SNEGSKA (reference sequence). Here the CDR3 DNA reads TGCAGTGCTAGAGATACGTTCCTGTCCTACGAGCAGTACTTC. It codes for CSARDTFLSYEQYF.

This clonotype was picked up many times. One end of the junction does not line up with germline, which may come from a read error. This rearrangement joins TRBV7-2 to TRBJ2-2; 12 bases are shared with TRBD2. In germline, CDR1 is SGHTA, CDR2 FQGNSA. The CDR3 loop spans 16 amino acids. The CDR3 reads CASTLLAGGGTGELFF. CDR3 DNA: TGTGCCAGCACCTTACTAGCGGGAGGCGGCACCGGGGAGCTGTTTTTT.